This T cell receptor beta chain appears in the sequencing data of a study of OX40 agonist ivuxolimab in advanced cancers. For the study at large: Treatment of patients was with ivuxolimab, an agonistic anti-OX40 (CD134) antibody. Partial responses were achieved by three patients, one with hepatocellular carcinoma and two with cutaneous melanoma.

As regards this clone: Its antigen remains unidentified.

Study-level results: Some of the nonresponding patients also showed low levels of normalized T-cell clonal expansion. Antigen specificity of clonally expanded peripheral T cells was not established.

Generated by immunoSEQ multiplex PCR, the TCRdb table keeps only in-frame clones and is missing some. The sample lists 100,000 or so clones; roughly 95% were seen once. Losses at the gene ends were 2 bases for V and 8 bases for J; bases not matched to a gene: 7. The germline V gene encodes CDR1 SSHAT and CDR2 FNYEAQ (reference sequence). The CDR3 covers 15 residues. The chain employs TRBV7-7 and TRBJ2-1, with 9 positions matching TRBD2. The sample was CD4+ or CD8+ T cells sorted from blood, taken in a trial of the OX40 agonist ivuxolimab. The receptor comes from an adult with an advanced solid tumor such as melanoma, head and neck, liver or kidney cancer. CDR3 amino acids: CASSLNSGSGDEQFF. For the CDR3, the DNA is TGTGCCAGCAGCTTAAATAGCGGGAGTGGGGATGAGCAGTTCTTC.